Listed here are 7 T cell receptor beta chains from one sample, sequenced in a study of T cells in women clearing cervical HPV infection. The repertoire was sequenced with immunoSEQ multiplex PCR; TCRdb's copy has only in-frame clones and lacks some. Its table records about 40,000 clones. Sequencing was performed on blood buffy coat. All receptors derive from a woman between 18 and 69 years old with a cervical HPV16 infection that either progressed to CIN3+ or cleared (not recorded which).

A remark on this clone: The sequence runs out 3 residues before the end of the CDR3; the remainder is reconstructed from the germline J gene. The rearrangement uses TRBV29-1 and TRBJ1-1, with D possibly TRBD1 on 5 matching bases. This CDR3 comprises 13 residues. Trimming removed 3 bases at V and 4 bases at J, with 12 bases between. In germline, CDR1 is SQVTM, CDR2 ANQGSEA. The CDR3 DNA, read in part, is TGCAGCGTTGACACAGGAGGGGTCACTGAA. It is translated as CSVDTGGVTE. The entire CDR3 sequence reads CSVDTGGVTEAFF.

In regard to this clone: The read stops 3 residues short of the end of the CDR3; the missing end is completed from the germline J gene. This chain uses TRBV6-4 with TRBJ2-1, with TRBD2 matching over 8 bases. V lost 0 bases to trimming and J lost 1 base; unmatched junction nucleotides: 8. Germline CDR1 MRHNA, CDR2 SNTAGT. CDR3 length: 18 amino acids. CDR3 bases read: TGTGCCAGCAGTGACTCGATCTTGGCGGGGGGTTCCTACAATGAG. Translated, it gives CASSDSILAGGSYNE. In full, the CDR3 reads CASSDSILAGGSYNEQFF.

Regarding this clone: The CDR3 end lies 3 residues beyond the end of the read and is filled in from the germline J gene. V gene TRBV29-1 combines with J gene TRBJ2-7, with 8 bases aligning to TRBD1. V lost 4 bases, J lost 5 bases, and 7 bases stayed unmatched. Germline loops: CDR1 SQVTM, CDR2 ANQGSEA. The CDR3 totals 13 residues. The sequenced CDR3 bases are TGCAGCGTTGTATGGACAGGGTTCGACGAG. Translation: CSVVWTGFDE. The whole CDR3 protein is CSVVWTGFDEQYF.

Comments on this clone: Coverage ceases 3 residues before the CDR3 finishes, and the germline J gene fills in the end. This sequence joins TRBV20-1 and TRBJ2-3, with TRBD2 matching 8 bases. J was trimmed by 1 base and V by 6 bases; bases with no gene match: 9. Germline lookup yields CDR1 DFQATT and CDR2 SNEGSKA (reference sequence). There are 15 residues in the CDR3. The CDR3 loop reads CSAPRGGRRTDTQYF. The sequenced part of the CDR3 DNA is TGCAGTGCCCCACGGGGGGGCCGACGCACAGATACG.

As to this clone: The read ends 3 residues shy of where the CDR3 ends; the end is completed using the germline J gene. The chain has TRBV18 and TRBJ2-6; a possible D gene is TRBD2 (6 bases). The CDR3 sequence is 16 residues long. V dropped 6 bases and J dropped 0 bases, with 12 bases sitting between them. Germline V CDR1 and CDR2: KGHSH, LQKENI. CDR3 DNA, as far as it was read: TGTGCCAGCTCGGAGGGGCGCATCTCTGGGGCCAACGTC. Protein sequence: CASSEGRISGANV. The entire CDR3 is CASSEGRISGANVLTF.

With respect to this clone: One end of the junction does not line up with germline, which may come from a read error. From the germline J gene comes the end of the CDR3, since the read stops 3 residues before it. This chain connects TRBV2 to TRBJ1-2; tentative D call: TRBD1 (5 bases). This CDR3 contains 14 residues. CDR1 and CDR2 (germline): SNHLY, FYNNEI. The sequenced part of the CDR3 DNA is TGTGCCGGCAGCAACGCGGGGGGTCGGGATGGC. Translation: CAGSNAGGRDG. Given in full, the CDR3 is CAGSNAGGRDGYTF.

On this clone itself: The read halts 3 residues ahead of the CDR3 end, with the missing end drawn from the germline J gene. V usage is TRBV5-1 and J usage is TRBJ1-2; D might be TRBD1 (6 bases). The germline gives CDR1 SGHRS, CDR2 YFSETQ. CDR3 length: 11 amino acids. The CDR3 protein is CASRGEGVYTF. The DNA read from the CDR3 is TGCGCCAGCAGGGGAGAGGGGGTC. Combining the CDR3 with reference TRBV5-1 and TRBJ1-2 gives the whole variable domain KAGVTQTPRYLIKTRGQQVTLSCSPISGHRSVSWYQQTPGQGLQFLFEYFSETQRNKGNFPGRFSGRQFSNSRSEMNVSTLELGDSALYLCASRGEGVYTFGSGTRLTVV.